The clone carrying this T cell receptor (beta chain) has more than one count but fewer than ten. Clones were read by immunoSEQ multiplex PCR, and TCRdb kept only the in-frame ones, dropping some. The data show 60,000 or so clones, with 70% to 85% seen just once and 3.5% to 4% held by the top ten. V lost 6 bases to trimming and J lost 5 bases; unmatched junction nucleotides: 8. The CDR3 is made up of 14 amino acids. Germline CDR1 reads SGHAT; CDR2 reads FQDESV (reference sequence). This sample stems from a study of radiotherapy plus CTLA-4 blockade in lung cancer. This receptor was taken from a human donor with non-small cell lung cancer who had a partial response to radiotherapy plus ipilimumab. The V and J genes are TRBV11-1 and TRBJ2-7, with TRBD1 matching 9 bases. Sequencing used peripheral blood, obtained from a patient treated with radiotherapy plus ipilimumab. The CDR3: CASRQPGQGHEQYF. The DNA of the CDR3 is TGTGCCAGCAGACAGCCGGGACAGGGCCACGAGCAGTACTTC.